The 8 T cell receptor beta chains in this list originate from one sample, sequenced in a study of T cell responses to AZD1222 COVID-19 vaccine. Method: immunoSEQ multiplex PCR; TCRdb's copy keeps in-frame clones and lacks some. The sample holds some 130,000 clones, approximately 80% seen once. The sample here was peripheral blood, taken on day 0 of AZD1222 vaccination. These receptors all come from an adult in good health.

This clone was seen just once. The chain couples TRBV10-2 to TRBJ2-7; D is tentatively TRBD1 or TRBD2 (6 bases each). Per the germline V gene, CDR1 is WSHSY and CDR2 is SAAADI. The CDR3 loop spans 14 amino acids. V gave up 5 bases and J gave up 3 bases, with 14 bases separating them. The CDR3 sequence: CASSWGEGGYEQYF. The CDR3 DNA is TGCGCCAGCAGTTGGGGGGAAGGGGGCTACGAGCAGTACTTC.

The chain couples TRBV3-1 (or the pseudogene TRBV3-2) to TRBJ2-2; 7 bases match TRBD2. This CDR3 contains 15 residues. Per the germline V gene, CDR1 is LGHDT and CDR2 is YNNKEL (reference sequence). The V gene end was trimmed by 4 bases and the J gene end by 5 bases; junction bases not matched to a gene: 7. The CDR3 reads CASSPSGAGTGELFF. The CDR3 bases are TGTGCCAGCAGCCCCAGCGGGGCCGGGACCGGGGAGCTGTTTTTT.

This clone was counted between two and nine times. V usage is TRBV9 and J usage is TRBJ1-1; D is undetermined. Trimming took off 3 bases at V and 6 bases at J, with 12 bases between the two ends. Looked up from germline, CDR1 is SGDLS and CDR2 is YYNGEE. This CDR3 comprises 13 residues. CDR3 DNA: TGTGCCAGCAGCGCCTCGACGGGTTCTGAAGCTTTCTTT. Translation gives CASSASTGSEAFF.

V and J are TRBV5-1 and TRBJ1-2, with D unresolved. This CDR3 spans 18 amino acids. V was pared by 0 bases and J by 3 bases, with 21 bases between. The germline V gene has CDR1 SGHRS and CDR2 YFSETQ. CDR3 nucleotides: TGCGCCAGCAGCTTGGAGGTGAGGGTCCCCATGGCCTACTATGGCTACACCTTC. Translating it yields CASSLEVRVPMAYYGYTF.

The genes are TRBV7-2 and TRBJ1-1, with 10 bases identical to TRBD1. Germline V CDR1 and CDR2: SGHTA, FQGNSA. The CDR3 sequence is 16 residues long. J lost 5 bases, V lost 1 base, and 7 bases had no gene match. CDR3 coding DNA: TGTGCCAGCAGCTTAGAACGGACAGGGGGAAAAACTGAAGCTTTCTTT. It encodes CASSLERTGGKTEAFF.

The rearrangement joins TRBV29-1 to TRBJ2-7; no reliable D call. This CDR3 contains 13 residues. V was clipped by 4 bases and J by 3 bases, with 13 bases between them. Germline lookup yields CDR1 SQVTM and CDR2 ANQGSEA. CDR3 in amino acids: CSVVIQVDYEQYF. In DNA form, the CDR3 reads TGCAGCGTTGTTATCCAGGTTGACTACGAGCAGTACTTC.

The V gene is TRBV14, the J gene TRBJ1-1; 9 bases align to TRBD1. The germline V gene encodes CDR1 SGHDN and CDR2 FVKESK. The ends lost 2 bases at V and 6 bases at J; junction bases unmatched: 4. The CDR3 covers 14 residues. The CDR3 here is CASSQWTGVPEAFF. The CDR3 DNA follows: TGTGCCAGCAGCCAATGGACAGGGGTCCCTGAAGCTTTCTTT.

The genes are TRBV19 and TRBJ1-4, with D perhaps TRBD1 (5 bases). Germline V CDR1 and CDR2: LNHDA, SQIVND (reference sequence). This CDR3 comprises 14 residues. Trimming shortened V by 3 bases and J by 4 bases, and 9 bases separated the two germline ends. The CDR3 sequence is CASSMRGSNEKLFF. In DNA, the CDR3 is TGTGCCAGTAGTATGCGGGGCAGTAATGAAAAACTGTTTTTT.